A selection of T cell receptor beta chains follows, all from one sample in a study of siplizumab effects on memory and regulatory T cells. Measured with immunoSEQ multiplex PCR; TCRdb has only the in-frame clones, and not every one. The profile covers fewer than 11,000 clones, with about half appearing a single time and roughly 23% taken by the ten largest. These TCRs are of unknown antigen specificity. The sample comprised CFSE-low (dividing) CD4+ T cells sorted from an allogeneic mixed lymphocyte reaction. Every receptor here comes from a human donor in good health; the cells came from an allogeneic mixed lymphocyte reaction. Both conserved end residues are part of each CDR3. The order of the fields is V gene, J gene, clone size, D gene, CDR3 length, CDR3 protein, CDR3 DNA. The D gene is left open where the match is weak. Not all rows give a size; the values are once, few, many and, for expanded clones, a class.

v_call: TRBV7-9; j_call: TRBJ2-3; clone_size: few; d_call: TRBD2; cdr3_length: 16; cdr3_aa: CASSVGLAASTDTQYF; cdr3_nt: TGTGCCAGCAGCGTCGGGCTAGCGGCTAGCACAGATACGCAGTATTTT
v_call: TRBV7-3; j_call: TRBJ1-2; clone_size: .; d_call: .; cdr3_length: 15; cdr3_aa: CASSLNPGRLSGYTF; cdr3_nt: TGTGCCAGCAGCTTAAATCCCGGTCGGCTAAGCGGCTACACCTTC
v_call: TRBV28; j_call: TRBJ2-7; clone_size: once; d_call: .; cdr3_length: 16; cdr3_aa: CASQLPNVGWVGEQYF; cdr3_nt: TGTGCCAGCCAGCTACCGAACGTGGGGTGGGTCGGCGAGCAGTACTTC
v_call: TRBV11-2; j_call: TRBJ2-1; clone_size: few; d_call: .; cdr3_length: 17; cdr3_aa: CASSLTPNWGPYNEQFF; cdr3_nt: TGTGCCAGCAGCTTAACCCCCAACTGGGGCCCCTACAATGAGCAGTTCTTC
v_call: TRBV2; j_call: TRBJ2-3; clone_size: .; d_call: .; cdr3_length: 11; cdr3_aa: CASTRARTQYF; cdr3_nt: TGTGCCAGCACGCGGGCCCGCACGCAGTATTTT
v_call: TRBV5-1; j_call: TRBJ1-3; clone_size: few; d_call: .; cdr3_length: 14; cdr3_aa: CASSLGQQRDTIYF; cdr3_nt: TGCGCCAGCAGCTTGGGACAACAGAGGGACACCATATATTTT
v_call: TRBV7-9; j_call: TRBJ2-3; clone_size: .; d_call: .; cdr3_length: 14; cdr3_aa: CASSLVRFTDTQYF; cdr3_nt: TGTGCCAGCAGCTTAGTTCGGTTCACAGATACGCAGTATTTT
v_call: TRBV30; j_call: TRBJ2-3; clone_size: few; d_call: .; cdr3_length: 17; cdr3_aa: CAWSVFASGGSPDTQYF; cdr3_nt: TGTGCCTGGAGTGTATTTGCCTCGGGGGGCTCCCCAGATACGCAGTATTTT
v_call: TRBV21-1; j_call: TRBJ1-5; clone_size: .; d_call: .; cdr3_length: 14; cdr3_aa: CASSVGLNHQPQHF; cdr3_nt: TGTGCCAGCAGCGTAGGGTTGAATCATCAGCCCCAGCATTTT
v_call: TRBV2; j_call: TRBJ1-2; clone_size: .; d_call: TRBD1; cdr3_length: 14; cdr3_aa: CASNGDSLHYGYTF; cdr3_nt: TGTGCCAGCAATGGGGACAGTCTACACTATGGCTACACCTTC
v_call: TRBV5-1; j_call: TRBJ2-2; clone_size: .; d_call: TRBD1; cdr3_length: 13; cdr3_aa: CAAKQGADGELFF; cdr3_nt: TGCGCCGCGAAACAGGGGGCAGACGGGGAGCTGTTTTTT
v_call: TRBV5-1; j_call: TRBJ2-3; clone_size: .; d_call: .; cdr3_length: 13; cdr3_aa: CASSPRDRHTQYF; cdr3_nt: TGCGCCAGCAGCCCAAGGGACCGCCATACGCAGTATTTT
v_call: TRBV20-1; j_call: TRBJ1-3; clone_size: medium-sized; d_call: .; cdr3_length: 10; cdr3_aa: CSAQEDTIYF; cdr3_nt: TGCAGTGCTCAGGAGGACACCATATATTTT
v_call: TRBV30; j_call: TRBJ1-5; clone_size: .; d_call: .; cdr3_length: 13; cdr3_aa: CAWSTRENQPQHF; cdr3_nt: TGTGCCTGGAGTACGAGGGAGAATCAGCCCCAGCATTTT
v_call: TRBV7-3; j_call: TRBJ2-1; clone_size: .; d_call: TRBD2; cdr3_length: 15; cdr3_aa: CASSRAGASRNEQFF; cdr3_nt: TGTGCCAGCAGCCGAGCGGGAGCTTCTCGCAATGAGCAGTTCTTC
v_call: TRBV7-6; j_call: TRBJ1-4; clone_size: few; d_call: .; cdr3_length: 12; cdr3_aa: CASSLGSEKLFF; cdr3_nt: TGTGCCAGCAGCTTAGGTTCCGAAAAACTGTTTTTT
v_call: TRBV5-4; j_call: TRBJ1-1; clone_size: .; d_call: TRBD1; cdr3_length: 15; cdr3_aa: CASNDRDRLRTEAFF; cdr3_nt: TGTGCCAGCAACGACCGGGACAGGCTTAGGACTGAAGCTTTCTTT
v_call: TRBV4-1; j_call: TRBJ1-2; clone_size: few; d_call: .; cdr3_length: 15; cdr3_aa: CASSQDGRLNYGYTF; cdr3_nt: TGCGCCAGCAGCCAAGATGGTCGGCTTAACTATGGCTACACCTTC
v_call: TRBV6-1; j_call: TRBJ1-2; clone_size: .; d_call: .; cdr3_length: 12; cdr3_aa: CASSEASEGPPF; cdr3_nt: TGTGCCAGCAGTGAAGCATCGGAGGGACCTCCCTTC
v_call: TRBV6-4; j_call: TRBJ2-7; clone_size: .; d_call: .; cdr3_length: 15; cdr3_aa: CASSALGTVGYEQYF; cdr3_nt: TGTGCCAGCAGTGCCCTGGGGACGGTCGGCTACGAGCAGTACTTC
v_call: TRBV10-3; j_call: TRBJ2-5; clone_size: once; d_call: .; cdr3_length: 12; cdr3_aa: CAISDRGETQYF; cdr3_nt: TGTGCCATCAGTGACCGGGGGGAGACCCAGTACTTC
v_call: TRBV7-2; j_call: TRBJ2-2; clone_size: few; d_call: TRBD1; cdr3_length: 15; cdr3_aa: CASSSRQTGSGELFF; cdr3_nt: TGTGCCAGCAGCTCCCGACAGACAGGGTCCGGGGAGCTGTTTTTT
v_call: TRBV10-3; j_call: TRBJ2-5; clone_size: .; d_call: .; cdr3_length: 14; cdr3_aa: CAISSGTGQETQYF; cdr3_nt: TGTGCCATCAGCTCTGGGACGGGACAAGAGACCCAGTACTTC
v_call: TRBV5-4; j_call: TRBJ2-3; clone_size: .; d_call: TRBD1; cdr3_length: 14; cdr3_aa: CASSDKTGGDTQYF; cdr3_nt: TGTGCCAGCAGTGATAAAACAGGGGGTGATACGCAGTATTTT
v_call: TRBV4-1; j_call: TRBJ2-7; clone_size: .; d_call: .; cdr3_length: 15; cdr3_aa: CASSLRDNSPYEQYF; cdr3_nt: TGCGCCAGCAGCCTTCGGGACAATAGTCCCTACGAGCAGTACTTC
v_call: TRBV11-2; j_call: TRBJ2-7; clone_size: few; d_call: TRBD1; cdr3_length: 12; cdr3_aa: CASSADRDLQYF; cdr3_nt: TGTGCCAGCAGCGCAGACAGGGACCTACAGTACTTC
v_call: TRBV6-5; j_call: TRBJ1-5; clone_size: .; d_call: TRBD1; cdr3_length: 15; cdr3_aa: CASSTGGNSNQPQHF; cdr3_nt: TGTGCCAGCAGTACAGGGGGGAATAGCAATCAGCCCCAGCATTTT
v_call: TRBV15; j_call: TRBJ2-6; clone_size: few; d_call: TRBD1; cdr3_length: 18; cdr3_aa: CATSRLSGTGTGANVLTF; cdr3_nt: TGTGCCACCAGCAGACTATCCGGGACAGGAACTGGGGCCAACGTCCTGACTTTC
v_call: TRBV11-3; j_call: TRBJ2-4; clone_size: .; d_call: .; cdr3_length: 16; cdr3_aa: CASSLLWRGRGNIQYF; cdr3_nt: TGTGCCAGCAGCCTCCTTTGGAGGGGTCGGGGGAACATTCAGTACTTC
v_call: TRBV7-3; j_call: TRBJ2-3; clone_size: .; d_call: TRBD1; cdr3_length: 15; cdr3_aa: CASSSDRDMQGTQYF; cdr3_nt: TGTGCCAGCAGCTCGGACAGGGACATGCAGGGTACGCAGTATTTT
v_call: TRBV5-6; j_call: TRBJ1-3; clone_size: .; d_call: .; cdr3_length: 15; cdr3_aa: CASSLGVHSGNTIYF; cdr3_nt: TGTGCCAGCAGCTTGGGGGTTCACTCTGGAAACACCATATATTTT
v_call: TRBV7-9; j_call: TRBJ1-5; clone_size: .; d_call: .; cdr3_length: 12; cdr3_aa: CASSLGEQPQHF; cdr3_nt: TGTGCCAGCAGCCTAGGAGAGCAGCCCCAGCATTTT
v_call: TRBV5-1; j_call: TRBJ2-1; clone_size: .; d_call: TRBD2; cdr3_length: 16; cdr3_aa: CASSLGTTSGRNEQFF; cdr3_nt: TGCGCCAGCAGCTTGGGGACGACTAGCGGGAGGAATGAGCAGTTCTTC
v_call: TRBV5-4; j_call: TRBJ2-4; clone_size: few; d_call: .; cdr3_length: 16; cdr3_aa: CASSLWGAASKNIQYF; cdr3_nt: TGTGCCAGCAGCTTGTGGGGGGCTGCCTCGAAAAACATTCAGTACTTC
v_call: TRBV29-1; j_call: TRBJ2-3; clone_size: few; d_call: .; cdr3_length: 12; cdr3_aa: CSVGQYTDTQYF; cdr3_nt: TGCAGCGTTGGACAGTACACAGATACGCAGTATTTT
v_call: TRBV7-9; j_call: TRBJ2-7; clone_size: medium-sized; d_call: .; cdr3_length: 15; cdr3_aa: CASSSRVVGQSEQYF; cdr3_nt: TGTGCCAGCAGCTCCCGGGTGGTCGGACAGAGCGAGCAGTACTTC
v_call: TRBV10-1; j_call: TRBJ2-3; clone_size: .; d_call: .; cdr3_length: 14; cdr3_aa: CASSDPSSTDTQYF; cdr3_nt: TGCGCCAGCAGTGACCCTTCTAGCACAGATACGCAGTATTTT
v_call: TRBV7-6; j_call: TRBJ1-5; clone_size: once; d_call: .; cdr3_length: 13; cdr3_aa: CASSSSEDQPQHF; cdr3_nt: TGTGCCAGCAGTTCGAGCGAGGATCAGCCCCAGCATTTT
v_call: TRBV5-1; j_call: TRBJ2-1; clone_size: few; d_call: TRBD1; cdr3_length: 18; cdr3_aa: CASSPRDRGAAVFNEQFF; cdr3_nt: TGCGCCAGCAGCCCCCGGGACAGGGGTGCGGCCGTCTTCAATGAGCAGTTCTTC
v_call: TRBV2; j_call: TRBJ2-6; clone_size: few; d_call: .; cdr3_length: 16; cdr3_aa: CGTVLTASGRANVLTF; cdr3_nt: TGTGGGACAGTCCTAACGGCCTCTGGTCGGGCCAACGTCCTGACTTTC